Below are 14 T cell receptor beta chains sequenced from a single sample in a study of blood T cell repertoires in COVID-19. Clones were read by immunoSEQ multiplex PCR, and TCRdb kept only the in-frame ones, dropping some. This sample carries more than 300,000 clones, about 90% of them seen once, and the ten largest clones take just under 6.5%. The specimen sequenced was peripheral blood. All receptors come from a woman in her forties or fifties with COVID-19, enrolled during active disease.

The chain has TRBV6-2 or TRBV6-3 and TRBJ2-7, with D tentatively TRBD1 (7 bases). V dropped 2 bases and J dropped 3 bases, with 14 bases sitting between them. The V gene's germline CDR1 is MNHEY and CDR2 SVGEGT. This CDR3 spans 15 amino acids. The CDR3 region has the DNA TGTGCCAGCAGTTACATGACCCAGGGGGGCTACGAGCAGTACTTC. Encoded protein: CASSYMTQGGYEQYF.

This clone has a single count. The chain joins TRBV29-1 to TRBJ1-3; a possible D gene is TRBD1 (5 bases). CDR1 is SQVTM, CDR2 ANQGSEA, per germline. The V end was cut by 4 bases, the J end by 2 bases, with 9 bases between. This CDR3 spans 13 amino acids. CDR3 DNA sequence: TGCAGCGTTGTAGGGGCTGCTGGAAACACCATATATTTT. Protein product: CSVVGAAGNTIYF.

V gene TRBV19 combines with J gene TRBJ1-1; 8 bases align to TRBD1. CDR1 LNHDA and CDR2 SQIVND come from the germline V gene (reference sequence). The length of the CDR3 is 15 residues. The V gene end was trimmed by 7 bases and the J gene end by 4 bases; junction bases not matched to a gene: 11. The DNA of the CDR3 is TGTGCCAGTACCAGCGATTCAGGGGGCTCCACTGAAGCTTTCTTT. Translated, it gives CASTSDSGGSTEAFF.

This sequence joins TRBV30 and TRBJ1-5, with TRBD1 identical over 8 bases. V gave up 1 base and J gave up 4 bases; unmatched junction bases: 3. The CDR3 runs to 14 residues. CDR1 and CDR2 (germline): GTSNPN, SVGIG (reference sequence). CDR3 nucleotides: TGTGCCTGGAGTGGACAGGGGACGAATCAGCCCCAGCATTTT. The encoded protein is CAWSGQGTNQPQHF.

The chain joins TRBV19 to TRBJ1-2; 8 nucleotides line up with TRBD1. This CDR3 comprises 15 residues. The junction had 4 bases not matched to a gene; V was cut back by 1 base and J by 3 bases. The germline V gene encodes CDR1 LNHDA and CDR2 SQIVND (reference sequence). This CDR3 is CASSIGTGSDYGYTF. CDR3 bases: TGTGCCAGTAGTATAGGGACAGGGAGTGACTATGGCTACACCTTC.

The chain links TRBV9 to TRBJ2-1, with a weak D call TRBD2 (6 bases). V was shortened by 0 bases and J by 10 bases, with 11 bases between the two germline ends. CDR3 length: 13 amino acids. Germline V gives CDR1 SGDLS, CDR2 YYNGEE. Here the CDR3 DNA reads TGTGCCAGCAGCGTAGGGGGCGGGACCGAGCAGTTCTTC. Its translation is CASSVGGGTEQFF.

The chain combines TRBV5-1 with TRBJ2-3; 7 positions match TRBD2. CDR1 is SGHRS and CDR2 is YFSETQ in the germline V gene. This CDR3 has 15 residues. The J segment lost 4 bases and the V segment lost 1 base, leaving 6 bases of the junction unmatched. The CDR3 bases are TGCGCCAGCAGCTTGCCAGCGGGAAGGGCAGATACGCAGTATTTT. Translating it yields CASSLPAGRADTQYF.

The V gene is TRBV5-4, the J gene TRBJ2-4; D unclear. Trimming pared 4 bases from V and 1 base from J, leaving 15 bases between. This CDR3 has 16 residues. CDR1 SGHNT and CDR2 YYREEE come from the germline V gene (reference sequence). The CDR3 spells CASSPRPPGAKNIQYF. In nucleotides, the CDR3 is TGTGCCAGCAGCCCCCGCCCCCCGGGTGCCAAAAACATTCAGTACTTC.

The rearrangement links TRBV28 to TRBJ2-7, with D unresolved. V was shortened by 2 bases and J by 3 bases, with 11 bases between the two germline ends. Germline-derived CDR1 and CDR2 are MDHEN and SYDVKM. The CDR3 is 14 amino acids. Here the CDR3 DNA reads TGTGCCAGCAGTTTAAGGAGTAGCAGCTACGAGCAGTACTTC. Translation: CASSLRSSSYEQYF.

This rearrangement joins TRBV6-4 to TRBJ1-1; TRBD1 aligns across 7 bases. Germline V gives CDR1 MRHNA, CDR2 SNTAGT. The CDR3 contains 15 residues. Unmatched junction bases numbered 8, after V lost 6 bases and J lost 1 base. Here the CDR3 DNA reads TGTGCCAGCAGCTCGACAGGGATGGCGAACACTGAAGCTTTCTTT. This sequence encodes CASSSTGMANTEAFF.

This CDR3 is CSVKEAGWEDTQYF. The CDR3 DNA reads as TGCAGCGTTAAGGAGGCGGGGTGGGAAGATACGCAGTATTTT. V usage is TRBV29-1 and J usage is TRBJ2-3; a weak D match, TRBD2 (6 bases). The V gene lost 5 bases and the J gene lost 5 bases, with 17 bases spanning the gap. The CDR3 has 14 amino acids. Germline values: CDR1 SQVTM, CDR2 ANQGSEA.

The CDR3 is CASTGGSNQPQHF. CDR3 sequence (DNA): TGTGCCAGCACGGGAGGAAGCAATCAGCCCCAGCATTTT. The genes are TRBV27 and TRBJ1-5; D call uncertain. Germline V gene sequence: CDR1 MNHEY, CDR2 SMNVEV (reference sequence). Trimming left V 7 bases short and J 1 base short, with 8 bases between. CDR3 size: 13 residues.

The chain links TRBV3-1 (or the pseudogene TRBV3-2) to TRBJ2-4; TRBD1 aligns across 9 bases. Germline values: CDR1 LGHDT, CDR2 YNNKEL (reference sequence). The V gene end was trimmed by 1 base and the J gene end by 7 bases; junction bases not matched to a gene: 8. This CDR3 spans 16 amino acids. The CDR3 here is CASSQVGGTGWNIQYF. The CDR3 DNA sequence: TGTGCCAGCAGCCAAGTTGGGGGGACAGGGTGGAACATTCAGTACTTC.

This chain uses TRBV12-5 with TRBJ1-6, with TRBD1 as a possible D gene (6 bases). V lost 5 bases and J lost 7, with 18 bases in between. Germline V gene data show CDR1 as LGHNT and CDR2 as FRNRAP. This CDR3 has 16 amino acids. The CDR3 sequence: CASGPAGQGTNSPLHF. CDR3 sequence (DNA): TGTGCTAGTGGTCCCGCCGGGCAGGGGACGAATTCACCCCTCCACTTT.